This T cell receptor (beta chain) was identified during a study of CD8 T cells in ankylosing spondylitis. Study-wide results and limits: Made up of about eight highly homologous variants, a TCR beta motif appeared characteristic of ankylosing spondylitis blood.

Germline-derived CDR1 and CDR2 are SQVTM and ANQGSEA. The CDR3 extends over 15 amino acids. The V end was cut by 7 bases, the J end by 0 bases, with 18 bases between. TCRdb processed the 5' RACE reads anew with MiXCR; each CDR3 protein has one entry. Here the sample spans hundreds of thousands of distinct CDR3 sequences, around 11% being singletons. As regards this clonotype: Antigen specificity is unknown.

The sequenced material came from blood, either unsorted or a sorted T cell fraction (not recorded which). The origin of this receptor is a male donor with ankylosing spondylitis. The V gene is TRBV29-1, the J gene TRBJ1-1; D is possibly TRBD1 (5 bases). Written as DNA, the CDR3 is TGCAGCGCTTCGGGGGGTTGGGGGATGAACACTGAAGCTTTCTTT. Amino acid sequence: CSASGGWGMNTEAFF.